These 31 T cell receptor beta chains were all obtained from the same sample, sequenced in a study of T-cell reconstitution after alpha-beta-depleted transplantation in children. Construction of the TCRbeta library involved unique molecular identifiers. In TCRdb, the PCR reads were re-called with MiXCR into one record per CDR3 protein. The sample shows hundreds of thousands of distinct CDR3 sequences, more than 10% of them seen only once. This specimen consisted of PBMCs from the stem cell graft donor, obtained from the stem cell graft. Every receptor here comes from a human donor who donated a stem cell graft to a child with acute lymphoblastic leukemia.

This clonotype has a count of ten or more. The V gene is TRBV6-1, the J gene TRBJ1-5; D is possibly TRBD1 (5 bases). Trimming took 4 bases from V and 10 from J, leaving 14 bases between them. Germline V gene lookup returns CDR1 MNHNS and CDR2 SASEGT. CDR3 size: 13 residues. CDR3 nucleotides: TGTGCCAGCAGTGGAGACAGCCGGGGCCCCCAGCATTTT. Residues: CASSGDSRGPQHF.

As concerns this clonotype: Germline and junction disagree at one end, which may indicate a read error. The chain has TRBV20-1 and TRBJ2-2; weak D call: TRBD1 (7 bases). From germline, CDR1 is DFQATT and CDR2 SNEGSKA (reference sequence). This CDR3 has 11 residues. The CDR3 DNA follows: TGCAGTGCTGGGGGGCCAGGGGGGCTGTTTTTT. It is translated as CSAGGPGGLFF.

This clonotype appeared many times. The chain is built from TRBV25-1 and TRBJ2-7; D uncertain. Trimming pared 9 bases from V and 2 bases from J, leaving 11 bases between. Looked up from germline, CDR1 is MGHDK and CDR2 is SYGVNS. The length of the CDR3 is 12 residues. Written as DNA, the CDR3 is TGTGCCAGTGGAGAGAGAGCCTACGAGCAGTACTTC. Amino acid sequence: CASGERAYEQYF.

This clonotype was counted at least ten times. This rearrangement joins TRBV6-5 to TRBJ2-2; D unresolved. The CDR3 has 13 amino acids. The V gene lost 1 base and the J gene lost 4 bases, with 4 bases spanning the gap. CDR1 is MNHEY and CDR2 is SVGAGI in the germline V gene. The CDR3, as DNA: TGTGCCAGCAGTTACTATCCCACCGGGGAGCTGTTTTTT. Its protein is CASSYYPTGELFF.

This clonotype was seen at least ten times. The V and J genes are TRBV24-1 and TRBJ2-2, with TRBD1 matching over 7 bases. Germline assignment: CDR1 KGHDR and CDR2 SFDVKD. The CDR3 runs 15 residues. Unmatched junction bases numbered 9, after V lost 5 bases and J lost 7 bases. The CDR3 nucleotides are TGTGCCACCAGTGGGACAGGCTATACGGGCGGGGAGCTGTTTTTT. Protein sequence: CATSGTGYTGGELFF.

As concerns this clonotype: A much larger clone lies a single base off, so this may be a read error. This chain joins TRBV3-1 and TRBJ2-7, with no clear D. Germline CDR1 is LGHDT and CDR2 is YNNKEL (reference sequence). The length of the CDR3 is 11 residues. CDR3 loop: CGSSQENEQYF. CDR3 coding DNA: TGTGGCAGCAGCCAAGAAAACGAGCAGTACTTC.

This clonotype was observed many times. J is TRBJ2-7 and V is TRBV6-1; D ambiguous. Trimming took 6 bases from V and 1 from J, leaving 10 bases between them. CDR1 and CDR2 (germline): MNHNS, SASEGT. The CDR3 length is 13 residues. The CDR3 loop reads CASSSTISYEQYF. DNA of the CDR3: TGTGCCAGCAGCAGTACTATTTCCTACGAGCAGTACTTC.

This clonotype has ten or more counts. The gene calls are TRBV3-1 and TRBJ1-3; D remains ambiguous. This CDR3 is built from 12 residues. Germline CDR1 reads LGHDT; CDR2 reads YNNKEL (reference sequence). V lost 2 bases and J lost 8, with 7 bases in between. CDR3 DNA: TGTGCCAGCAGCCAATATGGGGACACCATATATTTT. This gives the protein CASSQYGDTIYF.

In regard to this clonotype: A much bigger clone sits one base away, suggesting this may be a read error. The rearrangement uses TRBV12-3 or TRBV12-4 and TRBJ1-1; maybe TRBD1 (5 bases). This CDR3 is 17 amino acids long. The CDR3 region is CANSSGTHFRADTEAFF. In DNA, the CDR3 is TGTGCCAACAGTTCCGGGACTCATTTCAGGGCGGACACTGAAGCTTTCTTT.

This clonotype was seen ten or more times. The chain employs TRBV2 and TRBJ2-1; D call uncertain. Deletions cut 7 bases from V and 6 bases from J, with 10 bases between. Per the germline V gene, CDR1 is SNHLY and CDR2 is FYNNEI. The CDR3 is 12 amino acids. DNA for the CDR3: TGTGCCAGCACCTCTAGTCCCAATGAGCAGTTCTTC. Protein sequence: CASTSSPNEQFF.

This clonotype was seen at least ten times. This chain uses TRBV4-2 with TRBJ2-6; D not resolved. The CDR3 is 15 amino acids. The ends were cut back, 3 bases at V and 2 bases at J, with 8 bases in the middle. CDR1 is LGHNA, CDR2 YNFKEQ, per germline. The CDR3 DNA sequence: TGTGCCAGCAGCCATTACTCGGCTGGGGCCAACGTCCTGACTTTC. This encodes CASSHYSAGANVLTF.

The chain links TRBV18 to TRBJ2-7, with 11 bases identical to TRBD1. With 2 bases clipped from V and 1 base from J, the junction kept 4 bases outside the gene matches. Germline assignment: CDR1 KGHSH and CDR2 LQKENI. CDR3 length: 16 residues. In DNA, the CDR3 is TGTGCCAGCTCACCAGCGGGACAGGGGGTTTCCTACGAGCAGTACTTC. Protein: CASSPAGQGVSYEQYF.

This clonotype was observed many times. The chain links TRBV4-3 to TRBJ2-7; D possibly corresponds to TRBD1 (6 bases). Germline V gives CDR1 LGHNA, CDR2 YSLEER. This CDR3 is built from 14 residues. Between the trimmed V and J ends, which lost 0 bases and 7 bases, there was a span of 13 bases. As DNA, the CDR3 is TGCGCCAGCAGCCAAGACCGGGACATCTGGGAGCAGTACTTC. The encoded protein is CASSQDRDIWEQYF.

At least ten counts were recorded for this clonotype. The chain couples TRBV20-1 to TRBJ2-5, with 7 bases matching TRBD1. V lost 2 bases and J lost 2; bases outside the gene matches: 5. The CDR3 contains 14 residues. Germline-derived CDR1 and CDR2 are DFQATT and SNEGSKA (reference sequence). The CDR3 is CSARITGAQETQYF. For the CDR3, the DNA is TGCAGTGCTAGAATCACAGGGGCGCAAGAGACCCAGTACTTC.

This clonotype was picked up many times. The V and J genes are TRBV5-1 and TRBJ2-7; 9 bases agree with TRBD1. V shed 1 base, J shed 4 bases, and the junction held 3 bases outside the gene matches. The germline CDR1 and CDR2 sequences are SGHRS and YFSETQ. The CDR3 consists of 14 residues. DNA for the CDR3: TGCGCCAGCAGCTTGACAGGGGGCGGGTACGAGCAGTACTTC. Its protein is CASSLTGGGYEQYF.

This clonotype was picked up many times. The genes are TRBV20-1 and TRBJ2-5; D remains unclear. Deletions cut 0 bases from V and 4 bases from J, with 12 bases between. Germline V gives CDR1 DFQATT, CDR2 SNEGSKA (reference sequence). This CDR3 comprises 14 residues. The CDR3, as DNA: TGCAGTGCTAGAGATCCCAGGACGGGAGAGACCCAGTACTTC. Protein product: CSARDPRTGETQYF.

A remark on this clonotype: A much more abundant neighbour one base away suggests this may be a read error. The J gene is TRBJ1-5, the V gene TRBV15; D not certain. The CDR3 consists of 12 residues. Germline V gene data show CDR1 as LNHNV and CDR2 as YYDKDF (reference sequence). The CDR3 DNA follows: TGTGCCTCCAGTCGACCGAATCAGCCCCAGCATTTT. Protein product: CASSRPNQPQHF.

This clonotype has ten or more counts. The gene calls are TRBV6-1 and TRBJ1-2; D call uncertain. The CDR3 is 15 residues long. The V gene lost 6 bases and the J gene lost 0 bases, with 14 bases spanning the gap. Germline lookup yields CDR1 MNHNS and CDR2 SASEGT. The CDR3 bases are TGTGCCAGCAGCTTCACCCAGGCTTCTAACTATGGCTACACCTTC. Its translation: CASSFTQASNYGYTF.

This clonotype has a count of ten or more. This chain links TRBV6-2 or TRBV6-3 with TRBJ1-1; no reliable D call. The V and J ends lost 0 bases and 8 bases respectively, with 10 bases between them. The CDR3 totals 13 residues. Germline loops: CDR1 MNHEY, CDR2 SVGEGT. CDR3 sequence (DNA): TGTGCCAGCAGTTACTCGAGTCAGGCGGAAGCTTTCTTT. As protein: CASSYSSQAEAFF.

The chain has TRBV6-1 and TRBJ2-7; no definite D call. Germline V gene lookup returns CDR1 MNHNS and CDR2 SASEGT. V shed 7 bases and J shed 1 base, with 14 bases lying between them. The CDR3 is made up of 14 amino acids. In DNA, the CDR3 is TGTGCCAGCATCTCCCGGGTGGGGTCCTACGAGCAGTACTTC. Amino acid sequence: CASISRVGSYEQYF.

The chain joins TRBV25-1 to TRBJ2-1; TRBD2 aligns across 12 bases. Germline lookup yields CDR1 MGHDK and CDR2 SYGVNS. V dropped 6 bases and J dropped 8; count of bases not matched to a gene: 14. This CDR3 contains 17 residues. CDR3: CASSVGLAGPGSHEQFF. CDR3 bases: TGTGCCAGCAGCGTGGGACTAGCGGGCCCCGGGAGCCATGAGCAGTTCTTC.

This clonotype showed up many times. CDR3 in amino acids: CASTPMGAYEQYF. For the CDR3, the DNA is TGCGCCAGCACCCCGATGGGGGCCTACGAGCAGTACTTC. J is TRBJ2-7 and V is TRBV5-1; D tentatively fits TRBD1 or TRBD2 (5 bases each). The germline gives CDR1 SGHRS, CDR2 YFSETQ. V was trimmed by 6 bases and J by 2 bases, leaving 12 bases between them. The CDR3 spans 13 residues.

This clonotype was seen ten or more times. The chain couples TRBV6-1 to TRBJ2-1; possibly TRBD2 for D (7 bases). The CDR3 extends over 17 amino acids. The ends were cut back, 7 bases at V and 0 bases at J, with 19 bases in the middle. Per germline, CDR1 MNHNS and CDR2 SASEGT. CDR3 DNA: TGTGCCAGCAAATCAGGCGGGGGCACCCTCTCCTACAATGAGCAGTTCTTC. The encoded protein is CASKSGGGTLSYNEQFF.

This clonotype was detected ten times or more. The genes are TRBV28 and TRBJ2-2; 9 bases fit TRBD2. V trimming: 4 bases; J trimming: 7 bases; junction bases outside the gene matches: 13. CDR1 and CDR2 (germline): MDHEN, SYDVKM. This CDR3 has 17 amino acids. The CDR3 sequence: CASSSAIGGGAFGELFF. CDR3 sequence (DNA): TGTGCCAGCAGTTCCGCGATTGGCGGGGGGGCTTTCGGGGAGCTGTTTTTT.

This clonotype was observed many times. The CDR3 region has the DNA TGTGCCAGCACGGGACGGCCGTTCCCAGATACGCAGTATTTT. This sequence encodes CASTGRPFPDTQYF. This rearrangement joins TRBV27 to TRBJ2-3; D may correspond to TRBD1 or TRBD2 (5 bases each). The CDR3 runs to 14 residues. Trimming pared 7 bases from V and 4 bases from J, leaving 15 bases between. The germline V gene encodes CDR1 MNHEY and CDR2 SMNVEV (reference sequence).

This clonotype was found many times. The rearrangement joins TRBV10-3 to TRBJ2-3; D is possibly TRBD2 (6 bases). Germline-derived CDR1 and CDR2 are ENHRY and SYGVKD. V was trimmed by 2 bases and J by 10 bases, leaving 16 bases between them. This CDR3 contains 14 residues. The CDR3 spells CAISEGRAGEAQYF. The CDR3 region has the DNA TGTGCCATCAGTGAGGGTAGGGCCGGGGAGGCGCAGTATTTT.

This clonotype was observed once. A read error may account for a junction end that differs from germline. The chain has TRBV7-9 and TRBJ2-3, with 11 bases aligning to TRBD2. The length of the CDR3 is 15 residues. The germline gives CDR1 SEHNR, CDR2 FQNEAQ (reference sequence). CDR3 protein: CAGRGTSGVRDTKYF. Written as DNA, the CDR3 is TGTGCCGGGAGGGGGACTAGCGGAGTCAGAGATACGAAGTATTTT.

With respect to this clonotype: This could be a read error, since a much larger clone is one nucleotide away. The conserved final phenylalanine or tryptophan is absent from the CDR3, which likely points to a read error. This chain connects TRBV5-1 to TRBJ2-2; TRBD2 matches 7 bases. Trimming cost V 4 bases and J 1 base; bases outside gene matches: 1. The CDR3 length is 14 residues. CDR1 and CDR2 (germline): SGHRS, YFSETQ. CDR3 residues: CASSASGNTGELFL. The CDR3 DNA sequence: TGCGCCAGCAGCGCTAGCGGGAACACCGGGGAGCTGTTTTTG.

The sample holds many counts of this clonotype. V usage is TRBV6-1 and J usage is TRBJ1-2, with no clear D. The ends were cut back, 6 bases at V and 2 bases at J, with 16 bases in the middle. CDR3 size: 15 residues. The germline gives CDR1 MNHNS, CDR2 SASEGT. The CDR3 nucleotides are TGTGCCAGCAGGGGAGAAGGGCCTTCCAACTATGGCTACACCTTC. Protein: CASRGEGPSNYGYTF.

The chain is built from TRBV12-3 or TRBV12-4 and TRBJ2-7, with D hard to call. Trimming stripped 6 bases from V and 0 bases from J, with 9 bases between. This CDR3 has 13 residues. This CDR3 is CASRLTGSYEQYF. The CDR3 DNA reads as TGTGCCAGCAGGTTAACGGGCTCCTACGAGCAGTACTTC.

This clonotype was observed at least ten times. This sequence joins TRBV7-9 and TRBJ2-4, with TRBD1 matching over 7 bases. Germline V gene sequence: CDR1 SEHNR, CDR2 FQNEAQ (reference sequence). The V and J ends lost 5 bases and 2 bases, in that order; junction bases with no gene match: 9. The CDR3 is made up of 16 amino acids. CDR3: CASSQPTGVTKNIQYF. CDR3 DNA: TGTGCCAGCAGCCAACCAACAGGGGTTACCAAAAACATTCAGTACTTC.